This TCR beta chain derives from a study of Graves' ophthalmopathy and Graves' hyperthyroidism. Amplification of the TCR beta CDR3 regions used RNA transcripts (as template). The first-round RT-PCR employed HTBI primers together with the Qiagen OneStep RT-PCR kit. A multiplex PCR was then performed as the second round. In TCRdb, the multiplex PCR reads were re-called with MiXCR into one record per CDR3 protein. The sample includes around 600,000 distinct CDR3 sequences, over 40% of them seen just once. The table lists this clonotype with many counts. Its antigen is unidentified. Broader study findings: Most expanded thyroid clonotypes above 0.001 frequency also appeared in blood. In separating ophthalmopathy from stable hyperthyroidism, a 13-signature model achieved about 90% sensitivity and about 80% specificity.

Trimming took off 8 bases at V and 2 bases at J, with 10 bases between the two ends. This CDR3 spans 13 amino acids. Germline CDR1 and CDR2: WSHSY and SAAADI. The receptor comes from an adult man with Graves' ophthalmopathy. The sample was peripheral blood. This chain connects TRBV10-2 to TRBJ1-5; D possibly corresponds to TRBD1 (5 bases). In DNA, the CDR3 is TGCGCCAGCGCGCAGGGCGGCAATCAGCCCCAGCATTTT. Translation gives CASAQGGNQPQHF.